This T cell receptor beta chain was sequenced in a study of beta chain features in type 1 diabetes. Investigators reverse transcribed all isolated RNA, so they sequenced expressed TCRB transcripts. Mean read depth for naive, central memory and regulatory T cell samples was a few million reads. The table came from immunoSEQ multiplex PCR; TCRdb's copy has only in-frame clones and leaves some out. The table has about 360,000 clones, roughly 12% seen once. The V and J ends lost 1 base and 2 bases, in that order; junction bases with no gene match: 5. Germline loops: CDR1 SGHTA, CDR2 FQGNSA. The CDR3 extends over 16 amino acids.

Sequenced sample: naive CD4+ T cells from blood. This clonotype was obtained from a man aged 18-30 years in good health. The chain carries TRBV7-2 and TRBJ1-2; 9 bases are a match to TRBD1. CDR3 DNA sequence: TGTGCCAGCAGCTTAGTCGGGACAGGGCGAAACTATGGCTACACCTTC. Its translation is CASSLVGTGRNYGYTF.